The 10 T cell receptor beta chains listed next were all sequenced from one sample in a study of cytomegalovirus exposure and HLA in healthy donors. Produced via immunoSEQ multiplex PCR; TCRdb's table is partial and in-frame only. The sample consists of 55,000 to 75,000 clones, roughly 94% of them appearing once. The specimen sequenced was PBMCs. These receptors were collected from a woman aged 18-29 years in good health and CMV-seropositive.

This clone was observed a single time. The V call is TRBV19, the J call TRBJ2-2, with 10 bases matching TRBD1. Per the germline V gene, CDR1 is LNHDA and CDR2 is SQIVND (reference sequence). The V gene end was trimmed by 6 bases and the J gene end by 7 bases; junction bases not matched to a gene: 14. The CDR3 runs to 17 residues. The CDR3 reads CASRLGPGTGADGELFF. The CDR3 DNA reads TGTGCCAGTAGACTTGGGCCCGGGACAGGGGCAGACGGGGAGCTGTTTTTT.

The chain couples TRBV10-1 to TRBJ2-7; 11 bases line up with TRBD2. The junction had 6 bases not matched to a gene; V was cut back by 4 bases and J by 4 bases. This CDR3 has 15 amino acids. The V gene's germline CDR1 is WNHNN and CDR2 SYGVQD (reference sequence). CDR3 residues: CASSAGLAGWYEQYF. CDR3 nucleotides: TGCGCCAGCAGTGCCGGACTAGCGGGCTGGTACGAGCAGTACTTC.

This clone showed up just once. The rearrangement joins TRBV5-8 to TRBJ2-6; D not certain. CDR1 is SGHTS and CDR2 is YDEGEE in the germline V gene. The V end was cut by 6 bases, the J end by 0 bases, with 22 bases between. The CDR3 spans 19 residues. CDR3 region: CASILRSTHTYSGANVLTF. Here the CDR3 DNA reads TGTGCCAGCATCCTCCGATCGACACACACCTACTCTGGGGCCAACGTCCTGACTTTC.

The chain is built from TRBV4-1 and TRBJ1-1; possibly TRBD1 for D (5 bases). The CDR3 is 17 residues long. Per germline, CDR1 MGHRA and CDR2 YSYEKL. Deletions cut 0 bases from V and 9 bases from J, with 23 bases between. This CDR3 is CASSQDFKVGTPLQAFF. The CDR3 DNA sequence: TGCGCCAGCAGCCAAGACTTTAAGGTGGGGACTCCACTACAAGCTTTCTTT.

The J gene is TRBJ2-3, the V gene TRBV27, with a possible D match to TRBD1 (6 bases). This CDR3 region has 15 residues. V lost 6 bases to trimming and J lost 2 bases, with 15 bases between them. The germline V gene encodes CDR1 MNHEY and CDR2 SMNVEV (reference sequence). CDR3 protein: CASSQGDRYTDTQYF. The CDR3, as DNA: TGTGCCAGCAGCCAAGGCGACAGGTACACAGATACGCAGTATTTT.

In DNA, the CDR3 is TGTGCCAGCAGTTACTCCTTGGGGGGAGGTGGCTACACCTTC. It encodes CASSYSLGGGGYTF. This chain joins TRBV6-5 and TRBJ1-2; D possibly corresponds to TRBD1 (5 bases). The CDR3 totals 14 residues. Germline V lookup: CDR1 MNHEY, CDR2 SVGAGI. V was shortened by 0 bases and J by 7 bases, with 12 bases between the two germline ends.

The CDR3 nucleotides read TGTGCCATCAGGCGGGAGCCGAACACTGAAGCTTTCTTT. It translates to CAIRREPNTEAFF. V and J are TRBV10-3 and TRBJ1-1; the D is unclear. Trimming left V 6 bases short and J 1 base short, with 9 bases between. The germline gives CDR1 ENHRY, CDR2 SYGVKD. This CDR3 contains 13 residues.

The chain couples TRBV5-4 to TRBJ2-3; D is ambiguous. Trimming removed 2 bases at V and 0 bases at J, with 10 bases between. This CDR3 has 15 residues. Germline V lookup: CDR1 SGHNT, CDR2 YYREEE (reference sequence). CDR3 sequence (DNA): TGTGCCAGCAGCTTAGTCCCGACAAGCACAGATACGCAGTATTTT. This gives the protein CASSLVPTSTDTQYF.

The rearrangement links TRBV2 to TRBJ2-2; a possible D gene is TRBD1 (7 bases). Trimming left V 10 bases short and J 4 bases short, with 19 bases between. Germline V gene sequence: CDR1 SNHLY, CDR2 FYNNEI. The CDR3 has 15 amino acids. CDR3: CATNRRDSSTGELFF. Written as DNA, the CDR3 is TGTGCCACCAACCGGCGGGACAGTAGCACCGGGGAGCTGTTTTTT.

The chain recombines TRBV6-5 with TRBJ1-5; no clear D. Germline V CDR1 and CDR2: MNHEY, SVGAGI. CDR3 length: 13 amino acids. Trimming shortened V by 8 bases and J by 4 bases, and 12 bases separated the two germline ends. CDR3 in DNA: TGTGCCAGCCTGATGGAGGGTAATCAGCCCCAGCATTTT. Its protein is CASLMEGNQPQHF.